This is a list of T cell receptor beta chains from one sample in a study of blood T cell repertoires in COVID-19. TCRdb's table, derived via immunoSEQ multiplex PCR, lists solely in-frame clones and lacks some. The sample lists under 200,000 clones, approximately 73% occurring once. Input material: peripheral blood. These receptors were collected from a woman older than 75 with acute or convalescent COVID-19. Both conserved end residues are part of each CDR3. Fields, in order: J gene, D gene, clone size, V gene, CDR3 protein, CDR3 DNA. A D gene is named only where the DNA matches it firmly. Rows may omit the clone size; those that give it use once, few, many or a size class.

TRBJ2-3 | . | . | TRBV5-1 | CASSLAQFTDTQYF | TGCGCCAGCAGCTTGGCCCAGTTCACAGATACGCAGTATTTT
TRBJ2-7 | . | . | TRBV27 | CASSLSAFRAYEQYF | TGTGCCAGCAGTTTATCGGCCTTCCGGGCCTACGAGCAGTACTTC
TRBJ1-2 | . | . | TRBV19 | CASTPSGVISDYGYTF | TGTGCCAGTACTCCGTCCGGCGTTATTAGCGACTATGGCTACACCTTC
TRBJ2-3 | . | . | TRBV18 | CASTVGVIGTDTQYF | TGTGCCAGCACCGTAGGAGTAATCGGGACAGATACGCAGTATTTT
TRBJ2-7 | TRBD2 | . | TRBV15 | CATSRGSSGGYEQYF | TGTGCCACCAGCAGGGGGAGTAGCGGGGGCTACGAGCAGTACTTC
TRBJ1-2 | . | . | TRBV5-6 | CASSTYDFDRYGYTF | TGTGCCAGCAGCACTTATGACTTCGACCGCTATGGCTACACCTTC
TRBJ1-2 | TRBD1 | once | TRBV2 | CASRTGSLNYGYTF | TGTGCCAGCAGGACAGGGTCTTTGAACTATGGCTACACCTTC
TRBJ1-5 | . | . | TRBV29-1 | CSVSVVEGNQPQHF | TGCAGCGTTTCAGTTGTAGAGGGCAATCAGCCCCAGCATTTT
TRBJ2-1 | TRBD1 | once | TRBV5-6 | CASSLPGQGYNEQFF | TGTGCCAGCAGCCTACCGGGACAGGGATACAATGAGCAGTTCTTC
TRBJ1-5 | TRBD1 | . | TRBV7-2 | CASSLAGTGDYSNQPQHF | TGTGCCAGCAGCTTAGCAGGGACAGGGGATTATAGCAATCAGCCCCAGCATTTT
TRBJ2-7 | . | . | TRBV3-1/TRBV3-2 | CASSHPQGGLYF | TGTGCCAGCAGCCACCCCCAGGGCGGCCTGTACTTC
TRBJ1-2 | . | . | TRBV4-3 | CASSQGVLGRGSGYTF | TGCGCCAGCAGCCAAGGAGTCCTGGGGAGGGGTTCTGGCTACACCTTC
TRBJ1-3 | TRBD1 | . | TRBV15 | CATSRDVGQFFFSGNTIYF | TGTGCCACCAGCAGAGATGTGGGACAGTTCTTCTTCTCTGGAAACACCATATATTTT
TRBJ2-5 | TRBD1 | . | TRBV27 | CASSSGQGLETQYF | TGTGCCAGCAGTTCTGGACAGGGCTTGGAGACCCAGTACTTC
TRBJ2-2 | TRBD2 | . | TRBV10-3 | CASQTSAGTGELFF | TGTGCCAGCCAGACTAGCGCGGGCACCGGGGAGCTGTTTTTT
TRBJ1-4 | . | once | TRBV5-1 | CASSQNDNRNEKLFF | TGCGCCAGCAGCCAAAACGACAACCGGAATGAAAAACTGTTTTTT
TRBJ2-1 | TRBD2 | few | TRBV19 | CASTRLAGAVNNEQFF | TGTGCCAGTACTAGACTAGCGGGAGCCGTAAACAATGAGCAGTTCTTC
TRBJ2-7 | . | . | TRBV11-2 | CASSSNSYEQYF | TGTGCCAGCAGCTCAAACTCCTACGAGCAGTACTTC
TRBJ2-7 | . | once | TRBV5-6 | CASSLFVGEQYF | TGTGCCAGCAGCTTGTTTGTCGGCGAGCAGTACTTC
TRBJ2-1 | TRBD2 | . | TRBV5-1 | CASSLPEEGLAGHQFF | TGCGCCAGCAGCTTGCCCGAAGAGGGACTAGCGGGCCACCAGTTCTTC
TRBJ1-1 | . | . | TRBV1 | CTSSQDNNRGIEAFF | TGCACCAGCAGCCAAGATAATAACAGGGGGATTGAAGCTTTCTTT
TRBJ2-7 | TRBD2 | . | TRBV5-1 | CASSPGGTSDNEQYF | TGCGCCAGCAGCCCTGGGGGGACTAGCGATAACGAGCAGTACTTC